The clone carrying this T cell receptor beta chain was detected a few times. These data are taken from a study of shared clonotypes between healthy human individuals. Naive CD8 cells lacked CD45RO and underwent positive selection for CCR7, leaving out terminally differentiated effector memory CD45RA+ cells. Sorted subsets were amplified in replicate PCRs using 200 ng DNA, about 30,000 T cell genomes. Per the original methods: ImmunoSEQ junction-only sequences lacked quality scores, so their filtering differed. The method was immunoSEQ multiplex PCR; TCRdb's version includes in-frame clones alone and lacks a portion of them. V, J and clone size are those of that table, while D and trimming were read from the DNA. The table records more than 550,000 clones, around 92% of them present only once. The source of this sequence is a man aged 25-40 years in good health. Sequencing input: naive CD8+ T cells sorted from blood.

The DNA of the CDR3 is TGCGCCAGCAGCTTGGGTACGGGGATGAATGGCTACACCTTC. This gives the protein CASSLGTGMNGYTF. The chain is built from TRBV5-1 and TRBJ1-2, with D unclear. Trimming took off 0 bases at V and 6 bases at J, with 12 bases between the two ends. The CDR3 sequence is 14 residues long. Germline CDR1 reads SGHRS; CDR2 reads YFSETQ.